The clone carrying this T cell receptor (beta chain) occurred a few times. No antigen is known for it. This CDR3 region has 14 residues. V was clipped by 7 bases and J by 1 base; unmatched bases: 5. The data originate from a study of post-analysis software for immune sequencing data. Turning to the study itself: Relapsing-remitting, secondary progressive and progressive-relapsing forms made up the multiple sclerosis disease courses.

The study, taken as a whole, reports: When compared against controls, multiple sclerosis patients showed significantly lower normalized Chao1 diversity. Strong co-clustering by F measure was seen for same-batch samples. There were five TRBV segments more frequent in patients than controls, and TRBV5-6, TRBV5-1 and TRBV20-1 were among them.

TCR beta cDNA libraries included unique molecular identifiers. The source material, about 0.85 to 11 million T cells, gave rise to roughly 0.5 million cDNA molecules. In TCRdb, the PCR reads were re-called with MiXCR into one record per CDR3 protein. This sample yields a few hundred thousand distinct CDR3 sequences, of which less than 40% are seen a single time; roughly 13% belongs to the top ten. This rearrangement joins TRBV12-3 or TRBV12-4 to TRBJ2-5, with 8 bases matching TRBD1. The origin of this receptor is a girl between 10 and 17 years old with multiple sclerosis. Sequencing input: blood. The CDR3 loop reads CASTQGQVQETQYF. Here the CDR3 DNA reads TGTGCCAGCACCCAGGGACAGGTCCAAGAGACCCAGTACTTC.